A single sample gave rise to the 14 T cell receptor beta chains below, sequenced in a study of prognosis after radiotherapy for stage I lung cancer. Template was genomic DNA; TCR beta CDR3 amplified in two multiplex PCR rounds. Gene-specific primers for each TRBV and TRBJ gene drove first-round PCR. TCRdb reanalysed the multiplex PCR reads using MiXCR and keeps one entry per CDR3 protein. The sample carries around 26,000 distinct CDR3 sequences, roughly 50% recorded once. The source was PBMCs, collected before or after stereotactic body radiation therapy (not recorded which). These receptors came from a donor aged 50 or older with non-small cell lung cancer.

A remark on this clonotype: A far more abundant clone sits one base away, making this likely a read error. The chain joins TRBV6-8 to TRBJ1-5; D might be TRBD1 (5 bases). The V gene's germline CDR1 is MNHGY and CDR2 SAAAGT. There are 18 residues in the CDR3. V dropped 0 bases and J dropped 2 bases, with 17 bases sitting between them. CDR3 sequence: CASSYSEWGLMRNQPQHF. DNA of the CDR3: TGTGCCAGCAGTTACTCCGAGTGGGGCCTGATGCGCAATCAGCCCCAGCATTTT.

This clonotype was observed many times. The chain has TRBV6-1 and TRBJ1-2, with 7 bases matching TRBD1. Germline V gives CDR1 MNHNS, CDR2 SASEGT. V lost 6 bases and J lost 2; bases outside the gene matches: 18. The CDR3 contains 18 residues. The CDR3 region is CASRWVSAYRDSNYGYTF. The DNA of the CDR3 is TGTGCCAGCAGGTGGGTTTCCGCCTACCGGGACAGCAACTATGGCTACACCTTC.

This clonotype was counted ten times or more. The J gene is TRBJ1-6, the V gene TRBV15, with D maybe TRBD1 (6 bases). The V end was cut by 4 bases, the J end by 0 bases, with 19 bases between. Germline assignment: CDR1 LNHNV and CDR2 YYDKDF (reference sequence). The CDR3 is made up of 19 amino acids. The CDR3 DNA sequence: TGTGCCACCAGCACCCGACCGGGACTACAGGGCTCCTATAATTCACCCCTCCACTTT. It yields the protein CATSTRPGLQGSYNSPLHF.

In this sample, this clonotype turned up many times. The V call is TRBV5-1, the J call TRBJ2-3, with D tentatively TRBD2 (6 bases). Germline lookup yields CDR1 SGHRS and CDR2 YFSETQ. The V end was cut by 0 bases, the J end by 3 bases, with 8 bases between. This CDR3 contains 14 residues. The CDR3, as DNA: TGCGCCAGCAGCTTGGTACGGGAGACAGATACGCAGTATTTT. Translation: CASSLVRETDTQYF. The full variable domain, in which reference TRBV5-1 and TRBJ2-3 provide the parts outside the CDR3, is KAGVTQTPRYLIKTRGQQVTLSCSPISGHRSVSWYQQTPGQGLQFLFEYFSETQRNKGNFPGRFSGRQFSNSRSEMNVSTLELGDSALYLCASSLVRETDTQYFGPGTRLTVL.

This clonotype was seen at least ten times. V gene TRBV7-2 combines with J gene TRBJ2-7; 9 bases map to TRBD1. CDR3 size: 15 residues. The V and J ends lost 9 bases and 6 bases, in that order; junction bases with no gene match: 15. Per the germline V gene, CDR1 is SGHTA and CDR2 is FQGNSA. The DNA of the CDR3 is TGTGCCAGTCAGCTTTCCGGGACAGGGAGCGGCGAGCAGTACTTC. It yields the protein CASQLSGTGSGEQYF.

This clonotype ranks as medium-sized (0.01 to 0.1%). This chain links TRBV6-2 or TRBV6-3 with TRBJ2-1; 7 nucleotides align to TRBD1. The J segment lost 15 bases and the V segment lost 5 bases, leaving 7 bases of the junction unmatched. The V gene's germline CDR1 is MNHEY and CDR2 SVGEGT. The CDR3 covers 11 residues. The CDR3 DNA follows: TGTGCCAGCAGTGCTGACAGGGTACCGTTCTTC. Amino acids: CASSADRVPFF.

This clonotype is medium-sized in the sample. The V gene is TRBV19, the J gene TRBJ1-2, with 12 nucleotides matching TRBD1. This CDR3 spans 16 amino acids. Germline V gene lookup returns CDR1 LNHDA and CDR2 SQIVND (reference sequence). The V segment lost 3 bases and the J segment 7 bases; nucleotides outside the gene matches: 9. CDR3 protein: CASSMRGQGAPVGYTF. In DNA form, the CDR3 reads TGTGCCAGTAGTATGAGGGGACAGGGGGCGCCGGTTGGCTACACCTTC.

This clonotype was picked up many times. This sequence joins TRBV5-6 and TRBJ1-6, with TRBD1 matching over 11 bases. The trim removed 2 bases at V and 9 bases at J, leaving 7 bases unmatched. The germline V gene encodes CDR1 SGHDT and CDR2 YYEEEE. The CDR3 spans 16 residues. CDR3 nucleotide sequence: TGTGCCAGCAGCTTTTGGACAGGGGGCGGATTTTCACCCCTCCACTTT. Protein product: CASSFWTGGGFSPLHF.

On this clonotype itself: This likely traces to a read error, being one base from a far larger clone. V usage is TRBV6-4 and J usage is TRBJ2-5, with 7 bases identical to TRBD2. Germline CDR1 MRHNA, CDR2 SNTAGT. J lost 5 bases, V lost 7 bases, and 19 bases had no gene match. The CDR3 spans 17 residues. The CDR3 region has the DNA TGTGCCAGCACCCTTTGGGGGGGGGGAAGCACCGGGGAGACCCAGTACTTC. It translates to CASTLWGGGSTGETQYF.

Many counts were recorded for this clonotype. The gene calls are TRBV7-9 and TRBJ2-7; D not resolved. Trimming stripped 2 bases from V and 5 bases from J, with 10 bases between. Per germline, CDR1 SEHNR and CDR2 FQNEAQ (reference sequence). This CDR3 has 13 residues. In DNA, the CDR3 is TGTGCCAGCAGCTTAACCGGGTCGGACGAGCAGTACTTC. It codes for CASSLTGSDEQYF.

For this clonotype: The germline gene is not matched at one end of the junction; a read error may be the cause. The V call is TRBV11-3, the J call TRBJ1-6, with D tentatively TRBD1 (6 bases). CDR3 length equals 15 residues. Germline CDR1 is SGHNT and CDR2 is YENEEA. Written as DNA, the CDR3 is TGTGCAAGCCGGGAAAGGGGGATAACGAATTCAGCCCTCCACTTT. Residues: CASRERGITNSALHF.

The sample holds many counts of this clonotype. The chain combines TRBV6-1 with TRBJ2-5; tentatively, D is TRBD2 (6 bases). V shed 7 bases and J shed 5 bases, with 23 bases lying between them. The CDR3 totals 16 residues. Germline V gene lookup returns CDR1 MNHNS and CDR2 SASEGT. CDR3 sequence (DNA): TGTGCCAGCACAGCCTACGGCGGGAAGGGTTCGGAGACCCAGTACTTC. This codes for CASTAYGGKGSETQYF.

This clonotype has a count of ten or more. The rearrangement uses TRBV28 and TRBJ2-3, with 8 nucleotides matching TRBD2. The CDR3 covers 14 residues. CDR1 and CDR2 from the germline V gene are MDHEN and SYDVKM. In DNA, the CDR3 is TGTGCTGCTACCAGCGGGAGTCCGGTAGATACGCAGTATTTT. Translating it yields CAATSGSPVDTQYF. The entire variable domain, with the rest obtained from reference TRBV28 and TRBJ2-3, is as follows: DVKVTQSSRYLVKRTGEKVFLECVQDMDHENMFWYRQDPGLGLRLIYFSYDVKMKEKGDIPEGYSVSREKKERFSLILESASTNQTSMYLCAATSGSPVDTQYFGPGTRLTVL.

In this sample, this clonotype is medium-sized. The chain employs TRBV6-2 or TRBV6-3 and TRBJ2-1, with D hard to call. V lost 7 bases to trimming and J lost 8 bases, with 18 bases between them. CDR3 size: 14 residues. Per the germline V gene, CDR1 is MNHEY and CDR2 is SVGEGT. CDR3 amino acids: CASTQGLAWDEQFF. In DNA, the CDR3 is TGTGCCAGCACCCAAGGGTTAGCTTGGGATGAGCAGTTCTTC.